The TCR beta chain under discussion was sequenced for a study of memory CD8 T cells in hepatitis C reinfection. For the study at large: Peak reinfection samples were taken 3 to 8 weeks after detection.

The V segment lost 1 base and the J segment 6 bases; nucleotides outside the gene matches: 9. The V gene's germline CDR1 is SGHRS and CDR2 YFSETQ. The CDR3 sequence is 16 residues long. Data came from immunoSEQ multiplex PCR; TCRdb stores just in-frame clones and leaves some out. Altogether some 40,000 clones are present, 88% being singletons, with the ten largest covering around 1.2%. Described time point: peak reinfection, 3 to 8 weeks after reinfection detection. No in vitro expansion preceded TCR sequencing of the sorted cells. Total naive CD8 T cells were sorted as viable CD3+ CD8+ CD45RO- cells from two donors.

J is TRBJ2-1 and V is TRBV5-1; 8 bases agree with TRBD1. The sequencing input was naive CD8+ T cells sorted from blood. The sequence came from a man between 18 and 29 years old with hepatitis C virus infection. DNA of the CDR3: TGCGCCAGCAGCTTGACTGGGACAGGTAAAGTCAATGAGCAGTTCTTC. It is translated as CASSLTGTGKVNEQFF.